The sequence of this T cell receptor (beta chain) was determined in a study of identical twins. Broader study findings: Clonotypes of the beta chain that were abundant in cord blood carried fewer insertions (memory repertoires showed none). For monozygotic twins, models underestimated out-of-frame TCR alpha sharing.

This clonotype was seen many times. The antigen is not known. This CDR3 spans 13 amino acids. Germline loops: CDR1 SQVTM, CDR2 ANQGSEA. V was clipped by 3 bases and J by 4 bases; unmatched bases: 5. A universal primer site was created by template switching, with the cDNA bearing unique molecular identifiers. A single record per CDR3 protein comes from TCRdb applying MiXCR to the 5' RACE reads. The data hold approximately 700,000 distinct CDR3 sequences, with roughly 6% observed a single time. This chain joins TRBV29-1 and TRBJ2-5, with TRBD1 identical over 7 bases. Input material: naive T cells sorted from blood. The receptor comes from a man between 18 and 35 years old in good health. The CDR3 protein is CSVDEQGPETQYF. As DNA, the CDR3 is TGCAGCGTTGACGAACAGGGGCCAGAGACCCAGTACTTC.